This entry lists 6 T cell receptor beta chains sequenced from one sample in a study of graft-versus-host responses after intestinal transplantation. Both intraepithelial and lamina propria lymphocytes were released by processing graft tissue. Clones were sequenced by immunoSEQ multiplex PCR, and TCRdb holds only the in-frame ones, with some missing. Of fewer than 15,000 clones in the sample, roughly 68% were seen once. The source was ileum tissue, collected around 770 days after intestinal transplantation. The receptor set was obtained from a human patient who received an intestinal transplant, so some T cells may come from the graft donor.

V usage is TRBV18 and J usage is TRBJ2-3; D is undetermined. CDR1 and CDR2 from the germline V gene are KGHSH and LQKENI. The CDR3 sequence is 12 residues long. Trimming left V 5 bases short and J 2 bases short, with 5 bases between. This CDR3 is CASSTSTDTQYF. CDR3 sequence (DNA): TGTGCCAGCTCAACTTCCACAGATACGCAGTATTTT.

The chain uses TRBV11-3 and TRBJ2-5; no definite D call. CDR1 SGHNT and CDR2 YENEEA come from the germline V gene. V was pared by 1 base and J by 5 bases, with 8 bases between. The length of the CDR3 is 13 residues. The CDR3 coding sequence is TGTGCCAGCAGCTTAGTTAAAGGGGAGACCCAGTACTTC. This translates into CASSLVKGETQYF.

The CDR3 spells CASSPAGTDTQYF. The DNA of the CDR3 is TGTGCCAGCTCACCCGCCGGGACAGATACGCAGTATTTT. The rearrangement uses TRBV18 and TRBJ2-3; D unresolved. Germline V CDR1 and CDR2: KGHSH, LQKENI. Trimming removed 3 bases at V and 3 bases at J, with 7 bases between. The CDR3 is made up of 13 amino acids.

The rearrangement uses TRBV4-3 and TRBJ1-5, with 7 bases matching TRBD1. This CDR3 contains 14 residues. J gave up 3 bases and V 3 bases, and 2 bases lay outside the gene matches. Germline CDR1 reads LGHNA; CDR2 reads YSLEER. CDR3 nucleotides: TGCGCCAGCAGCCAGGACAGGTTCAATCAGCCCCAGCATTTT. Amino acids: CASSQDRFNQPQHF.

The rearrangement links TRBV18 to TRBJ2-5, with D unclear. Germline lookup yields CDR1 KGHSH and CDR2 LQKENI. The CDR3 covers 12 residues. Trimming left V 2 bases short and J 5 bases short, with 6 bases between. The CDR3 nucleotides read TGTGCCAGCTCACCAGCCACTGAGACCCAGTACTTC. This sequence encodes CASSPATETQYF.

The V call is TRBV27, the J call TRBJ1-6, with TRBD1 identical over 9 bases. J gave up 10 bases and V 3 bases, and 7 bases lay outside the gene matches. CDR3 length equals 15 residues. Germline values: CDR1 MNHEY, CDR2 SMNVEV (reference sequence). The CDR3 DNA sequence: TGTGCCAGCAGTTTCGGACAGGGGAGTGGATCACCCCTCCACTTT. It encodes CASSFGQGSGSPLHF.